The 8 T cell receptor beta chains below were found in one sample sequenced in a study of immune cell composition in non-small cell lung cancer. Libraries were prepared by immunoSEQ multiplex PCR; TCRdb keeps only in-frame clonotypes and omits some of them. The table lists about 6,600 clones, 78% of them singletons. Sequenced sample: lung tumor tissue. The receptors were gathered from a human donor with non-small cell lung cancer.

The rearrangement uses TRBV12-5 and TRBJ2-7, with D possibly TRBD2 on 7 matching bases. The CDR3 is 14 residues long. Germline CDR1 and CDR2: LGHNT and FRNRAP. V was cut by 9 bases and J by 4 bases, with 19 bases left in between. This chain's CDR3 is CARPRGGLQYEQYF. In nucleotides, the CDR3 is TGTGCTAGGCCGAGAGGGGGACTACAGTACGAGCAGTACTTC.

This clone was picked up one time. The chain is built from TRBV29-1 and TRBJ2-3, with D possibly being TRBD1 (6 bases). The CDR3 length is 13 residues. Germline V gene sequence: CDR1 SQVTM, CDR2 ANQGSEA. V lost 7 bases, J lost 3 bases, and 14 bases lay in between. CDR3 protein: CSARQGGTDTQYF. The CDR3 DNA sequence: TGCAGCGCCAGACAAGGGGGAACAGATACGCAGTATTTT.

The chain joins TRBV30 to TRBJ2-5, with 9 bases fitting TRBD2. J gave up 7 bases and V 2 bases, and 17 bases lay outside the gene matches. There are 17 residues in the CDR3. Germline V gene sequence: CDR1 GTSNPN, CDR2 SVGIG (reference sequence). This CDR3 reads CAWSIQGGRTSATTQYF. The CDR3 region has the DNA TGTGCCTGGAGTATACAGGGCGGTCGGACTAGCGCTACGACCCAGTACTTC.

This clone was found a few times. The chain has TRBV2 and TRBJ1-5, with 7 bases aligning to TRBD1. The ends lost 5 bases at V and 3 bases at J; junction bases unmatched: 10. Per the germline V gene, CDR1 is SNHLY and CDR2 is FYNNEI. The length of the CDR3 is 16 residues. The CDR3 region has the DNA TGTGCCAGCAGTAAAGGACAGGAAATCCCCAATCAGCCCCAGCATTTT. It yields the protein CASSKGQEIPNQPQHF.

The chain recombines TRBV5-1 with TRBJ2-3, with 7 bases aligning to TRBD1. The germline gives CDR1 SGHRS, CDR2 YFSETQ. The V gene end was trimmed by 3 bases and the J gene end by 2 bases; junction bases not matched to a gene: 3. The length of the CDR3 is 14 residues. CDR3 DNA: TGCGCCAGCAGCTCCGGGACAGCCACAGATACGCAGTATTTT. Amino acids: CASSSGTATDTQYF.

The gene calls are TRBV19 and TRBJ1-5; tentative D call: TRBD1 (6 bases). V was trimmed by 6 bases and J by 0 bases, leaving 21 bases between them. Looked up from germline, CDR1 is LNHDA and CDR2 is SQIVND (reference sequence). CDR3 length: 18 amino acids. The CDR3 DNA reads as TGTGCCAGTAGATTACAGCGGGACAACTCATATAGCAATCAGCCCCAGCATTTT. This sequence encodes CASRLQRDNSYSNQPQHF.

The chain links TRBV18 to TRBJ2-3, with 8 bases identical to TRBD2. There are 15 residues in the CDR3. Trimming at V came to 6 bases and at J to 0 bases, leaving 5 bases not matched to a gene. Germline loops: CDR1 KGHSH, CDR2 LQKENI. CDR3 in DNA: TGTGCCAGCTCCTCCGGGACTAGGAGCACAGATACGCAGTATTTT. Translated, it gives CASSSGTRSTDTQYF.

The CDR3 sequence is CAIAHGTVVSDGYTF. The DNA for the CDR3 is TGTGCCATCGCACACGGGACAGTCGTTTCGGATGGCTACACCTTC. The gene calls are TRBV7-9 and TRBJ1-2; 7 bases are a match to TRBD1. Germline CDR1 and CDR2: SEHNR and FQNEAQ (reference sequence). The V gene end was trimmed by 10 bases and the J gene end by 6 bases; junction bases not matched to a gene: 17. The CDR3 covers 15 residues.